The present T cell receptor beta chain was sequenced within a study of blood T cell repertoires in COVID-19. How the authors handled the data: The authors estimated nucleated cell counts from reference gene primer amplification. Measured with immunoSEQ multiplex PCR; TCRdb has only the in-frame clones, and not every one. D and trimming come from the DNA, and the V and J calls and clone size come from that table. The sample consists of about 23,000 clones, about 70% of them appearing once. Germline V gene data show CDR1 as SGDLS and CDR2 as YYNGEE. The CDR3 covers 16 residues. Trimming took off 4 bases at V and 4 bases at J, with 21 bases between the two ends.

This chain uses TRBV9 with TRBJ2-7; TRBD1 might be the D (6 bases). The source material was peripheral blood. The receptor was isolated from a man aged 50 or older with COVID-19, enrolled during active disease. The CDR3 bases are TGTGCCAGCAGCTTCCGGGACGGACCTAGGGGGTACGAGCAGTACTTC. This codes for CASSFRDGPRGYEQYF.